This T cell receptor beta chain was obtained from a study of blood T cell repertoires in COVID-19. The CDR3 runs 14 residues. Germline V lookup: CDR1 MNHEY, CDR2 SVGEGT. V lost 2 bases to trimming and J lost 1 base, with 8 bases between them. Clones were sequenced by immunoSEQ multiplex PCR, and TCRdb holds only the in-frame ones, with some missing. The data hold 120,000 to 150,000 clones, with around 87% observed a single time. Sequenced material: peripheral blood. This TCR was recovered from a woman aged 50 to 65 with active or convalescent COVID-19. J is TRBJ1-2 and V is TRBV6-2 or TRBV6-3; TRBD1 might be the D (5 bases). CDR3 sequence: CASSYPQGNYGYTF. DNA for the CDR3: TGTGCCAGCAGTTACCCCCAGGGTAACTATGGCTACACCTTC.